This T cell receptor beta chain was obtained from a study of cytomegalovirus exposure and HLA in healthy donors. Findings of the study overall: Analysis performed later found 16,951 TCR beta sequences associated with HLA alleles at 0.05 false discovery rate.

V lost 1 base, J lost 7 bases, and 8 bases stayed unmatched. The CDR3 loop spans 15 amino acids. The germline V gene has CDR1 SGHDT and CDR2 YYEEEE. To note about this clone: The antigen remains unidentified.

Use of 60 Vbeta and 13 Jbeta primers characterized the PCR. Generated by immunoSEQ multiplex PCR, the TCRdb table keeps only in-frame clones and is missing some. The repertoire holds about 97,000 clones, with about 85% as singletons. The chain combines TRBV5-6 with TRBJ2-1, with 7 bases aligning to TRBD2. Sequences were obtained from PBMCs. This TCR was sampled from a man under 40 in good health and CMV-seronegative. The CDR3 bases are TGTGCCAGCAGCTTGCTTGCGGGAGTAATAAATGAGCAGTTCTTC. This gives the protein CASSLLAGVINEQFF.